These 20 T cell receptor beta chains were all obtained from the same sample, sequenced in a study of PD-1 blockade in mismatch repair-deficient tumors. Clones were read by immunoSEQ multiplex PCR, and TCRdb kept only the in-frame ones, dropping some. The sample holds over 100,000 clones, around three quarters seen once. Sequencing used peripheral blood, obtained 60 to 65 weeks after starting pembrolizumab. The receptors come from an adult with mismatch repair-deficient cancer.

This rearrangement joins TRBV9 to TRBJ1-3, with D uncertain. V lost 2 bases and J 4 bases, leaving 10 bases between the germline ends. The CDR3 is 14 amino acids. Germline V CDR1 and CDR2: SGDLS, YYNGEE. The CDR3 DNA is TGTGCCAGCAGCGTCGGCGAAGGCGGAAACACCATATATTTT. Residues: CASSVGEGGNTIYF.

CDR3 nucleotide sequence: TGTGCCATCAGTGAGCAGGGGCGGGCTTTCTTT. This translates into CAISEQGRAFF. V usage is TRBV10-3 and J usage is TRBJ1-1, with D possibly TRBD1 on 6 matching bases. CDR1 is ENHRY and CDR2 is SYGVKD in the germline V gene. V was shortened by 2 bases and J by 11 bases, with 9 bases between the two germline ends. This CDR3 is built from 11 residues.

This clone was seen once. This chain uses TRBV27 with TRBJ2-5; tentative D call: TRBD1 (5 bases). The CDR3 extends over 13 amino acids. CDR1 and CDR2 from the germline V gene are MNHEY and SMNVEV (reference sequence). Trimming took off 2 bases at V and 6 bases at J, with 10 bases between the two ends. This chain's CDR3 is CASSLRGWQTQYF. The CDR3, as DNA: TGTGCCAGCAGTTTAAGGGGCTGGCAGACCCAGTACTTC.

The chain is built from TRBV7-2 and TRBJ2-2; no reliable D call. This CDR3 spans 15 amino acids. In germline, CDR1 is SGHTA, CDR2 FQGNSA. V was clipped by 0 bases and J by 6 bases, with 11 bases between them. Here the CDR3 reads CASSLAVGSAGELFF. The CDR3, as DNA: TGTGCCAGCAGCTTAGCAGTTGGGTCCGCCGGGGAGCTGTTTTTT.

J is TRBJ2-5 and V is TRBV11-3; weak D call: TRBD1 (6 bases). The V and J ends lost 5 bases and 4 bases respectively, with 14 bases between them. The CDR3 spans 14 residues. Per germline, CDR1 SGHNT and CDR2 YENEEA. CDR3 amino acids: CASSLGWGPETQYF. The CDR3 nucleotides are TGTGCCAGCAGCCTCGGTTGGGGGCCAGAGACCCAGTACTTC.

Remarks on this clone: At one end the junction does not follow the germline gene, possibly because of a read error. The genes are TRBV5-4 and TRBJ2-1; 8 positions match TRBD2. This CDR3 is built from 11 residues. Germline V lookup: CDR1 SGHNT, CDR2 YYREEE (reference sequence). This chain's CDR3 is CASSLDGRAVF. The CDR3 DNA sequence: TGTGCCAGCAGCTTGGACGGGAGGGCGGTCTTC.

The chain recombines TRBV7-8 with TRBJ2-1; D call uncertain. The germline V and J ends were trimmed by 4 bases and 8 bases, with 21 bases remaining between them. Per the germline V gene, CDR1 is SGHVS and CDR2 is FQNEAQ. The CDR3 extends over 16 amino acids. The CDR3 sequence: CASSSTRAPRGYEQFF. The CDR3 bases are TGTGCCAGCAGCTCAACCCGGGCCCCAAGAGGCTATGAGCAGTTCTTC.

This clone was seen once. The chain recombines TRBV5-5 with TRBJ2-1; D not resolved. The CDR3 has 13 residues. Germline-derived CDR1 and CDR2 are SGHKS and YYEKEE (reference sequence). V was pared by 3 bases and J by 6 bases, with 10 bases between. The CDR3 coding sequence is TGTGCCAGCAGCTACGGAACGGGCAATGAGCAGTTCTTC. Translation: CASSYGTGNEQFF.

CDR3 sequence (DNA): TGTGCCACCAGCAGCCCTAGGGACGGACGAAACACCATATATTTT. The encoded protein is CATSSPRDGRNTIYF. This chain links TRBV15 with TRBJ1-3, with D possibly TRBD1 on 5 matching bases. Germline CDR1 LNHNV, CDR2 YYDKDF (reference sequence). The CDR3 covers 15 residues. V was shortened by 3 bases and J by 5 bases, with 14 bases between the two germline ends.

The V call is TRBV5-6, the J call TRBJ2-5; possible D gene TRBD2, 5 bases. Germline CDR1 reads SGHDT; CDR2 reads YYEEEE. Trimming took 4 bases from V and 4 from J, leaving 17 bases between them. This CDR3 region has 15 residues. In DNA form, the CDR3 reads TGTGCCAGCAGCCGAGGGTCCGCGTTGTCAGAGACCCAGTACTTC. This encodes CASSRGSALSETQYF.

The V gene is TRBV6-1, the J gene TRBJ1-1; D remains unclear. This CDR3 region has 15 residues. V was trimmed by 1 base and J by 1 base, leaving 10 bases between them. CDR1 MNHNS and CDR2 SASEGT come from the germline V gene. This CDR3 is CASSEVYSKNTEAFF. For the CDR3, the DNA is TGTGCCAGCAGTGAAGTCTACAGCAAGAACACTGAAGCTTTCTTT.

The V and J genes are TRBV18 and TRBJ1-1; TRBD1 matches 9 bases. There are 15 residues in the CDR3. The V gene end was trimmed by 5 bases and the J gene end by 6 bases; junction bases not matched to a gene: 10. Germline-derived CDR1 and CDR2 are KGHSH and LQKENI. The chain's CDR3 is CASSMGQGGFAEAFF. In DNA form, the CDR3 reads TGTGCCAGCTCAATGGGACAGGGAGGTTTTGCTGAAGCTTTCTTT.

This chain connects TRBV9 to TRBJ1-3; 11 positions agree with TRBD1. V trimming: 2 bases; J trimming: 4 bases; junction bases outside the gene matches: 5. The CDR3 is made up of 16 amino acids. The germline CDR1 and CDR2 sequences are SGDLS and YYNGEE. The CDR3 coding sequence is TGTGCCAGCAGCGTGGGACAGGGGGTTTCAGGAAACACCATATATTTT. This sequence encodes CASSVGQGVSGNTIYF.

The chain combines TRBV27 with TRBJ1-1; D possibly corresponds to TRBD1 (5 bases). The V and J ends lost 5 bases and 3 bases respectively, with 13 bases between them. Germline CDR1 reads MNHEY; CDR2 reads SMNVEV (reference sequence). The CDR3 has 14 residues. The CDR3 nucleotides are TGTGCCAGCAGTCCATACATGGGGGACACTGAAGCTTTCTTT. It translates to CASSPYMGDTEAFF.

CDR3 bases: TGCGCCAGCAGCCAAGGGTCGGAAAGGATCTACGAGCAGTACTTC. As protein: CASSQGSERIYEQYF. The chain links TRBV4-1 to TRBJ2-7, with D hard to call. Germline V gene sequence: CDR1 MGHRA, CDR2 YSYEKL. Trimming stripped 1 base from V and 3 bases from J, with 13 bases between. The CDR3 sequence is 15 residues long.

Ten or more counts support this clone. The chain uses TRBV25-1 and TRBJ1-1; D is uncertain. The germline V gene has CDR1 MGHDK and CDR2 SYGVNS. This CDR3 has 14 amino acids. Trimming left V 4 bases short and J 1 base short, with 10 bases between. In nucleotides, the CDR3 is TGTGCCAGCAGTGTGGCCACCGCGAACACTGAAGCTTTCTTT. It specifies CASSVATANTEAFF.

This sequence joins TRBV27 and TRBJ2-2; D may be TRBD1 (5 bases). Trimming shortened V by 0 bases and J by 0 bases, and 11 bases separated the two germline ends. CDR3 length: 17 amino acids. CDR1 MNHEY and CDR2 SMNVEV come from the germline V gene (reference sequence). Written as DNA, the CDR3 is TGTGCCAGCAGTTTATCGATCGGACACGCGAACACCGGGGAGCTGTTTTTT. It yields the protein CASSLSIGHANTGELFF.

The chain has TRBV2 and TRBJ2-1; 7 bases map to TRBD1. The V gene's germline CDR1 is SNHLY and CDR2 FYNNEI. This CDR3 is built from 14 residues. The junction had 3 bases not matched to a gene; V was cut back by 7 bases and J by 0 bases. The CDR3 DNA follows: TGTGCCAGCATCAGGGGGAGCTCCTACAATGAGCAGTTCTTC. It yields the protein CASIRGSSYNEQFF. Variable domain in full (rest from reference TRBV2 and TRBJ2-1): EPEVTQTPSHQVTQMGQEVILRCVPISNHLYFYWYRQILGQKVEFLVSFYNNEISEKSEIFDDQFSVERPDGSNFTLKIRSTKLEDSAMYFCASIRGSSYNEQFFGPGTRLTVL.

This clone was counted between two and nine times. In DNA, the CDR3 is TGTGCTAGTGTTAGGACTAGCGGGAGTCTTGGCGAGCAGTACTTC. Encoded protein: CASVRTSGSLGEQYF. This chain uses TRBV12-5 with TRBJ2-7; 13 nucleotides agree with TRBD2. CDR3 length: 15 amino acids. Trimming cost V 7 bases and J 6 bases; bases outside gene matches: 9. Germline CDR1 and CDR2: LGHNT and FRNRAP.

V is TRBV7-9 and J is TRBJ1-4; D is unresolved. CDR3 size: 13 residues. The ends were cut back, 3 bases at V and 8 bases at J, with 10 bases in the middle. The germline V gene encodes CDR1 SEHNR and CDR2 FQNEAQ (reference sequence). As DNA, the CDR3 is TGTGCCAGCAGCTTGGATGGGTGGGAAAAACTGTTTTTT. Its translation: CASSLDGWEKLFF.